There are many counts of the clone carrying this T cell receptor (beta chain). The target antigen is unknown. TCRdb called the reads again in MiXCR, with one record for every CDR3 protein. The table shows around 350,000 distinct CDR3 sequences, with 18% occurring only once. The CDR3 is 13 residues long. Per the germline V gene, CDR1 is SGHTA and CDR2 is FQGNSA. Between the trimmed V and J ends, which lost 4 bases and 3 bases, there was a span of 8 bases. This sample was included in a study of T cell repertoires in cytomegalovirus infection. Findings and limits, study-wide: HLA-C-restricted CMV-specific TCR beta clonotypes were dominant in the ex vivo response.

This receptor was identified in a human donor in good health (CMV status not recorded). Some clones in this sample may be carry-over from other donors' samples. Sequenced: PBMCs. The J gene is TRBJ2-3, the V gene TRBV7-2; D not certain. The DNA of the CDR3 is TGTGCCAGCAGCTCCGGGCCGACAGATACGCAGTATTTT. Amino acids: CASSSGPTDTQYF.